The sequence of this TCR beta chain was determined in a study of glioma-infiltrating T cells. This clonotype has a count of ten or more. V lost 3 bases, J lost 3 bases, and 9 bases stayed unmatched. Germline V gene lookup returns CDR1 DFQATT and CDR2 SNEGSKA (reference sequence). The CDR3 length is 15 residues. TCR alpha and beta CDR3 regions were amplified from RNA using iRepertoire nested multiplex PCR. Each CDR3 protein gets one entry after TCRdb re-called the multiplex PCR reads with MiXCR. The sample has about 130,000 distinct CDR3 sequences; under 30% are singletons. Specimen: glioma tissue, nonneoplastic brain tissue, or PBMCs (not recorded which). The chain joins TRBV20-1 to TRBJ2-3; 7 nucleotides match TRBD1. This TCR was recovered from a human donor with low-grade glioma or glioblastoma, undergoing nonglioma brain surgery, or in good health (not recorded which). The CDR3 region is CSASPPGGTTDTQYF. DNA of the CDR3: TGCAGTGCTAGTCCCCCAGGGGGTACTACAGATACGCAGTATTTT.